Listed below are T cell receptor beta chains from one sample, sequenced in a study of shared clonotypes between healthy human individuals. TCRdb's table, derived via immunoSEQ multiplex PCR, lists solely in-frame clones and lacks some. The sample lists around 690,000 clones; 90% were seen once. Sequencing was done on a sample of memory CD8+ T cells from PBMCs. The source is a young man in good health. Some clones in this sample may be carry-over from other donors' samples. Both conserved end residues are part of each CDR3. A D gene is named only where the DNA matches it firmly. A clone size is listed for some rows: how often the clone was seen (once, few, many), or a class if it is expanded.

v_gene	abundance	d_gene	j_gene	CDR3aa	CDR3nt
TRBV4-1	.	.	TRBJ2-7	CASSPLGARDEQYF	TGCGCCAGCAGCCCCCTGGGGGCGAGGGACGAGCAGTACTTC
TRBV21-1	once	.	TRBJ1-2	CASSKSMGPWGYTF	TGTGCCAGCAGCAAAAGTATGGGGCCGTGGGGCTACACCTTC
TRBV11-2	.	TRBD2	TRBJ2-4	CASSPWGSGRPKNIQYF	TGTGCCAGCAGCCCCTGGGGTAGCGGGAGGCCCAAAAACATTCAGTACTTC
TRBV9	.	.	TRBJ2-1	CASSWSYNEQFF	TGTGCCAGCAGCTGGTCCTACAATGAGCAGTTCTTC
TRBV10-3	.	.	TRBJ2-7	CAISGYPGEYEQYF	TGTGCCATCAGTGGATACCCCGGGGAGTATGAGCAGTACTTC
TRBV5-1	once	TRBD1	TRBJ2-7	CASSSGDLGTGAGEQYF	TGCGCCAGCAGCTCTGGAGATCTCGGGACAGGGGCTGGTGAGCAGTACTTC
TRBV29-1	.	.	TRBJ2-7	CSAILDSYEQYF	TGCAGCGCCATTTTAGATTCCTACGAGCAGTACTTC
TRBV4-3	.	.	TRBJ1-4	CASSQDNRGREKLFF	TGCGCCAGCAGCCAAGATAATCGAGGGCGTGAAAAACTGTTTTTT
TRBV9	.	TRBD1	TRBJ1-4	CASSPTGGERNEKLFF	TGTGCCAGCAGCCCTACAGGGGGCGAGAGGAATGAAAAACTGTTTTTT
TRBV5-6	.	TRBD2	TRBJ2-3	CASSLGSGKSDTQYF	TGTGCCAGCAGCTTGGGGAGCGGGAAGTCTGATACGCAGTATTTT
TRBV9	.	.	TRBJ1-1	CASSVDQGGYTEAFF	TGTGCCAGCAGCGTAGATCAGGGAGGTTACACTGAAGCTTTCTTT
TRBV5-4	.	TRBD1	TRBJ2-7	CASSFDRDSYEQYF	TGTGCCAGCAGCTTTGACAGGGACTCCTACGAGCAGTACTTC
TRBV5-1	.	TRBD2	TRBJ2-7	CASSLGLGGNYEQYF	TGCGCCAGCAGCTTGGGGCTCGGGGGGAACTACGAGCAGTACTTC